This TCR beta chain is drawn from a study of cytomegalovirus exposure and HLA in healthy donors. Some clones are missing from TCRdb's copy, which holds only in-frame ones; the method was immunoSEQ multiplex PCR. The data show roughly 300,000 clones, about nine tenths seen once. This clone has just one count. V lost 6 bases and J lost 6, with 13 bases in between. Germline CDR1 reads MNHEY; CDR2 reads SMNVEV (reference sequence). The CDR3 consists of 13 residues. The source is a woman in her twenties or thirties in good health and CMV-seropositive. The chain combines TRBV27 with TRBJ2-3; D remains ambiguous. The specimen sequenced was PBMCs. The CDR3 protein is CASRQSLRDTQYF. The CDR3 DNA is TGTGCCAGCAGACAAAGCCTAAGGGATACGCAGTATTTT.